The 20 T cell receptor beta chains given below trace back to one sample, sequenced in a study of response to subunit inactivated influenza vaccine. TCRdb reprocessed the RT-PCR reads via MiXCR and lists one record per CDR3 protein. The data hold 500,000 to 750,000 distinct CDR3 sequences, with 12% to 15% observed a single time. The sequences come from PBMCs from blood, collected about 13 days after vaccination. The receptor source for this set is a man aged 50 to 60 who received an inactivated influenza vaccine.

The rearrangement uses TRBV5-1 and TRBJ2-7; 7 bases align to TRBD1. Per the germline V gene, CDR1 is SGHRS and CDR2 is YFSETQ. After removal of 4 bases from V and 4 bases from J, the junction contained 11 bases not matched to a gene. The length of the CDR3 is 15 residues. Written as DNA, the CDR3 is TGCGCCAGCAGCGTTGTTCCGGGACAGAAATACGAGCAGTACTTC. It translates to CASSVVPGQKYEQYF.

This clonotype turned up a few times. The V and J genes are TRBV5-1 and TRBJ1-1, with D possibly TRBD1 on 6 matching bases. Per germline, CDR1 SGHRS and CDR2 YFSETQ. The CDR3 is 15 residues long. Deletions cut 0 bases from V and 2 bases from J, with 11 bases between. The CDR3 sequence: CASSLEGHRNTEAFF. CDR3 DNA: TGCGCCAGCAGCTTGGAGGGACACAGAAACACTGAAGCTTTCTTT.

This clonotype was recorded many times. This chain links TRBV5-1 with TRBJ2-3; no reliable D call. V gave up 1 base and J gave up 4 bases, with 4 bases separating them. The CDR3 spans 12 residues. Per the germline V gene, CDR1 is SGHRS and CDR2 is YFSETQ. CDR3 sequence reads: CASSLLPDTQYF. The CDR3 nucleotides read TGCGCCAGCAGCTTGTTGCCAGATACGCAGTATTTT.

This clonotype was observed a few times. This chain connects TRBV2 to TRBJ2-3; 9 bases are a match to TRBD2. Germline CDR1 is SNHLY and CDR2 is FYNNEI. This CDR3 is built from 14 residues. V lost 4 bases to trimming and J lost 8 bases; unmatched junction nucleotides: 7. For the CDR3, the DNA is TGTGCCAGCAGTGTTGGGCTAGCGGGGAGTACGCAGTATTTT. It encodes CASSVGLAGSTQYF.

The chain employs TRBV3-1 and TRBJ2-7; D perhaps matches TRBD1 (5 bases). This CDR3 is built from 15 residues. Germline CDR1 LGHDT, CDR2 YNNKEL (reference sequence). V was clipped by 0 bases and J by 3 bases, with 12 bases between them. The CDR3 sequence is CASSQDTQGFYEQYF. The DNA of the CDR3 is TGTGCCAGCAGCCAAGATACGCAGGGTTTCTACGAGCAGTACTTC.

This clonotype was seen a single time. CDR3 nucleotide sequence: TGTGCCAGCAGCCCCCCCCTCGGACTAGCGGGAGGGCCGGTCGAAAACATTCAGTACTTC. This codes for CASSPPLGLAGGPVENIQYF. The chain carries TRBV11-1 and TRBJ2-4; 15 positions match TRBD2. After removal of 5 bases from V and 5 bases from J, the junction contained 16 bases not matched to a gene. This CDR3 is built from 20 residues. The V gene's germline CDR1 is SGHAT and CDR2 FQDESV (reference sequence). Based on the CDR3 plus reference TRBV11-1 and TRBJ2-4, the full variable domain is EAEVAQSPRYKITEKSQAVAFWCDPISGHATLYWYRQILGQGPELLVQFQDESVVDDSQLPKDRFSAERLKGVDSTLKIQPAELGDSAMYLCASSPPLGLAGGPVENIQYFGAGTRLSVL.

The V call is TRBV20-1, the J call TRBJ1-1; D possibly corresponds to TRBD1 (5 bases). The CDR3 spans 12 residues. Trimming took off 4 bases at V and 5 bases at J, with 11 bases between the two ends. Germline-derived CDR1 and CDR2 are DFQATT and SNEGSKA (reference sequence). As DNA, the CDR3 is TGCAGTGCTAATCCAGGGCTAACTGAAGCTTTCTTT. Its protein product is CSANPGLTEAFF.

This chain uses TRBV20-1 with TRBJ2-5; D call uncertain. The CDR3 totals 14 residues. Germline lookup yields CDR1 DFQATT and CDR2 SNEGSKA (reference sequence). Trimming took off 3 bases at V and 6 bases at J, with 17 bases between the two ends. The CDR3 here is CSASHYPDQQTQYF. For the CDR3, the DNA is TGCAGTGCTAGCCATTACCCCGATCAGCAGACCCAGTACTTC.

This chain joins TRBV24-1 and TRBJ2-3; D possibly matches TRBD1 or TRBD2 (5 bases each). The V end was cut by 1 base, the J end by 3 bases, with 7 bases between. Per the germline V gene, CDR1 is KGHDR and CDR2 is SFDVKD. The CDR3 runs to 14 residues. CDR3 sequence reads: CATSDFWGTDTQYF. The CDR3 nucleotides are TGTGCCACCAGTGATTTTTGGGGGACAGATACGCAGTATTTT.

This rearrangement joins TRBV18 to TRBJ1-1, with D perhaps matching TRBD1 (6 bases). From germline, CDR1 is KGHSH and CDR2 LQKENI. There are 14 residues in the CDR3. V lost 2 bases and J lost 1, with 8 bases in between. CDR3 sequence reads: CASSPSTGNTEAFF. CDR3 in DNA: TGTGCCAGCTCACCATCGACAGGGAACACTGAAGCTTTCTTT.

V usage is TRBV29-1 and J usage is TRBJ2-6; possible D gene TRBD1, 5 bases. The CDR3 loop spans 15 amino acids. V was pared by 7 bases and J by 4 bases, with 17 bases between. Germline V gene sequence: CDR1 SQVTM, CDR2 ANQGSEA. CDR3 nucleotides: TGCAGCGCCGCAACAGGAGACAGAGGGGCCAACGTCCTGACTTTC. It is translated as CSAATGDRGANVLTF.

The table lists this clonotype with a few counts. The chain uses TRBV24-1 and TRBJ2-2; D not certain. The CDR3 contains 14 residues. Deletions cut 6 bases from V and 0 bases from J, with 7 bases between. Germline V gives CDR1 KGHDR, CDR2 SFDVKD. The chain's CDR3 is CATSPAANTGELFF. The CDR3 DNA reads as TGTGCCACCAGTCCAGCAGCGAACACCGGGGAGCTGTTTTTT.

CDR3 amino acids: CASSLAPSGRGHEQYF. The CDR3 nucleotides are TGTGCCAGCAGCTTAGCCCCTAGCGGGAGGGGCCACGAGCAGTACTTC. The chain uses TRBV7-8 and TRBJ2-7, with 12 bases fitting TRBD2. The CDR3 is made up of 16 amino acids. The J segment lost 5 bases and the V segment lost 0 bases, leaving 5 bases of the junction unmatched. The germline gives CDR1 SGHVS, CDR2 FQNEAQ. The full variable domain, in which reference TRBV7-8 and TRBJ2-7 provide the parts outside the CDR3, is GAGVSQSPRYKVAKRGQDVALRCDPISGHVSLFWYQQALGQGPEFLTYFQNEAQLDKSGLPSDRFFAERPEGSVSTLKIQRTQQEDSAVYLCASSLAPSGRGHEQYFGPGTRLTVT.

The chain combines TRBV15 with TRBJ1-1; D is ambiguous. Germline V CDR1 and CDR2: LNHNV, YYDKDF (reference sequence). The CDR3 totals 12 residues. Deletions cut 2 bases from V and 5 bases from J, with 6 bases between. The CDR3 region has the DNA TGTGCCACCAGCAGACGGGAGACTGAAGCTTTCTTT. This gives the protein CATSRRETEAFF.

This clonotype was detected only a few times. The chain recombines TRBV28 with TRBJ2-3, with 9 bases identical to TRBD2. J gave up 6 bases and V 8 bases, and 9 bases lay outside the gene matches. Germline CDR1 is MDHEN and CDR2 is SYDVKM. The CDR3 sequence is 14 residues long. The CDR3 sequence is CASSHSGSTDTQYF. The CDR3 DNA follows: TGTGCCAGCTCACATAGCGGGAGTACTGATACGCAGTATTTT.

This clonotype was observed a few times. The chain is built from TRBV9 and TRBJ2-1; D gene uncertain. V was pared by 3 bases and J by 2 bases, with 9 bases between. CDR3 length: 14 residues. In germline, CDR1 is SGDLS, CDR2 YYNGEE. This CDR3 is CASSGDYTYNEQFF. In DNA, the CDR3 is TGTGCCAGCAGCGGAGATTACACCTACAATGAGCAGTTCTTC.

This clonotype turned up a few times. The V call is TRBV20-1, the J call TRBJ2-3; tentatively, D is TRBD1 or TRBD2 (6 bases each). Trimming took off 1 base at V and 9 bases at J, with 20 bases between the two ends. CDR1 is DFQATT, CDR2 SNEGSKA, per germline (reference sequence). This CDR3 has 15 residues. The DNA of the CDR3 is TGCAGTGCTAGAGCCCTTCGCGGGACATCGGACACGCAGTATTTT. Translated, it gives CSARALRGTSDTQYF.

The chain carries TRBV28 and TRBJ2-2, with 8 positions matching TRBD1. The CDR3 contains 17 residues. With 4 bases clipped from V and 3 bases from J, the junction kept 10 bases outside the gene matches. Germline CDR1 and CDR2: MDHEN and SYDVKM. The CDR3 here is CASSSVHGTGDTGELFF. The CDR3 nucleotides read TGTGCCAGCAGTTCCGTCCACGGGACAGGTGACACCGGGGAGCTGTTTTTT.

This clonotype was picked up many times. J is TRBJ2-3 and V is TRBV6-2 or TRBV6-3, with D uncertain. The CDR3 contains 14 residues. The V gene lost 0 bases and the J gene lost 6 bases, with 10 bases spanning the gap. Per germline, CDR1 MNHEY and CDR2 SVGEGT. For the CDR3, the DNA is TGTGCCAGCAGTTACTCGGACGGCAGGGATACGCAGTATTTT. It encodes CASSYSDGRDTQYF.

The V and J genes are TRBV5-6 and TRBJ2-1, with 8 bases lining up with TRBD2. This CDR3 has 18 residues. Germline trimming cut 0 bases from V and 4 bases from J; bases unmatched to any gene: 12. CDR1 SGHDT and CDR2 YYEEEE come from the germline V gene. CDR3 bases: TGTGCCAGCAGCTTGGCTGCGGGGGGACACACCTTGTACAATGAGCAGTTCTTC. Its translation is CASSLAAGGHTLYNEQFF.